This T cell receptor (beta chain) was identified in a study of siplizumab effects on memory and regulatory T cells. Regarding the study as a whole: Unstimulated subset assignment was obtained for only a minor fraction of alloreactive clones. The majority of clones, roughly 80-95% of proliferating CD4+ or CD8+ clones, lacked an assignable naive or memory phenotype. In siplizumab conditions, mappable alloreactive CD4+ clones averaged about 64% Treg-derived, against 25% to 30% in controls. The naive T cell population seemed more diverse than memory cells and seemed a major contributor to the alloresponse.

Libraries were prepared by immunoSEQ multiplex PCR; TCRdb keeps only in-frame clonotypes and omits some of them. The sample gives approximately 92,000 clones, roughly 94% of which show up once; about 1.2% is in the top ten. Turning to this clone: Its antigen is currently unknown.

V lost 2 bases and J lost 3, with 7 bases in between. Germline V lookup: CDR1 MNHNY, CDR2 SVGAGI (reference sequence). The CDR3 totals 14 residues. This sequence joins TRBV6-6 and TRBJ2-2; D is possibly TRBD2 (6 bases). The receptor comes from a human donor in good health. The specimen sequenced was non-Treg CD4+ T cells sorted from blood. This chain's CDR3 is CASSYRRDTGELFF. The CDR3 nucleotides are TGTGCCAGCAGTTACAGGAGGGACACCGGGGAGCTGTTTTTT.